These 25 T cell receptor beta chains were sequenced from one sample in a study of brain T cells in children with intractable seizures. Sequencing was performed with immunoSEQ multiplex PCR; in TCRdb, only in-frame clones are kept and a portion is missing. The top ten hold 3.5% to 4.5% of the sample, which has fewer than 150,000 clones, 94% seen once. The sample was peripheral blood, taken at surgery. The receptor source for this set is a boy under two years old with hemimegalencephaly and intractable seizures.

CDR3: CASSSYVRGAEQYF. As DNA, the CDR3 is TGTGCCAGCAGCTCCTACGTTCGAGGGGCCGAGCAGTACTTC. V is TRBV7-9 and J is TRBJ2-7; TRBD1 or TRBD2 may be the D gene (5 bases each). Germline-derived CDR1 and CDR2 are SEHNR and FQNEAQ (reference sequence). The CDR3 has 14 residues. V lost 4 bases to trimming and J lost 6 bases, with 16 bases between them.

J is TRBJ2-6 and V is TRBV6-1; D ambiguous. The germline gives CDR1 MNHNS, CDR2 SASEGT. Deletions cut 4 bases from V and 0 bases from J, with 16 bases between. The CDR3 has 18 residues. The CDR3 loop is CASSVSVSSISGANVLTF. CDR3 in DNA: TGTGCCAGCAGTGTGTCCGTCAGCTCGATCTCTGGGGCCAACGTCCTGACTTTC.

This clone was counted a single time. This chain connects TRBV5-6 to TRBJ1-3; D may be TRBD1 (5 bases). The germline V gene has CDR1 SGHDT and CDR2 YYEEEE. This CDR3 contains 14 residues. Between the trimmed V and J ends, which lost 1 base and 6 bases, there was a span of 11 bases. CDR3: CASSLRGMSNTIYF. CDR3 in DNA: TGTGCCAGCAGCTTGAGGGGTATGTCAAACACCATATATTTT.

The rearrangement uses TRBV7-9 and TRBJ2-1, with 12 bases aligning to TRBD2. CDR1 is SEHNR, CDR2 FQNEAQ, per germline (reference sequence). V lost 8 bases, J lost 0 bases, and 8 bases stayed unmatched. The CDR3 length is 17 residues. This CDR3 is CASSGLAGSPSYNEQFF. CDR3 sequence (DNA): TGTGCCAGCTCTGGACTAGCGGGATCCCCCTCCTACAATGAGCAGTTCTTC.

The genes are TRBV27 and TRBJ2-1, with D perhaps TRBD1 (6 bases). V gave up 5 bases and J gave up 2 bases, with 13 bases separating them. CDR1 is MNHEY, CDR2 SMNVEV, per germline (reference sequence). This CDR3 region has 15 residues. The CDR3 reads CASSRGGQTYNEQFF. In DNA form, the CDR3 reads TGTGCCAGCAGTCGAGGGGGACAAACCTACAATGAGCAGTTCTTC.

CDR3 DNA sequence: TGTGCCAGCAAATTTGATCAGGGGGCCGGGGAGCTGTTTTTT. Translating it yields CASKFDQGAGELFF. V gene TRBV28 combines with J gene TRBJ2-2; 7 nucleotides match TRBD1. Germline lookup yields CDR1 MDHEN and CDR2 SYDVKM. There are 14 residues in the CDR3. The V gene end was trimmed by 7 bases and the J gene end by 6 bases; junction bases not matched to a gene: 8.

J is TRBJ2-3 and V is TRBV10-3; 11 bases line up with TRBD2. With V trimmed by 6 bases and J by 1 base, 0 bases remained unmatched. Germline assignment: CDR1 ENHRY and CDR2 SYGVKD. The CDR3 is 14 amino acids. The CDR3 DNA is TGTGCCATCAGACTAGCGGGAGGCACAGATACGCAGTATTTT. Translating it yields CAIRLAGGTDTQYF.

This sequence joins TRBV13 and TRBJ2-1; D uncertain. Germline V gene sequence: CDR1 PRHDT, CDR2 FYEKMQ (reference sequence). CDR3 length equals 12 residues. V was clipped by 5 bases and J by 6 bases, with 8 bases between them. The CDR3 protein is CASSPFLNEQFF. CDR3 sequence (DNA): TGTGCCAGCAGCCCCTTTCTCAATGAGCAGTTCTTC.

This chain's CDR3 is CASSPVTSGKSYEQYF. The DNA for the CDR3 is TGCGCCAGCAGCCCCGTGACTAGCGGGAAATCCTACGAGCAGTACTTC. The chain is built from TRBV5-1 and TRBJ2-7; 11 bases are shared with TRBD2. Germline-derived CDR1 and CDR2 are SGHRS and YFSETQ. With 4 bases clipped from V and 1 base from J, the junction kept 7 bases outside the gene matches. The CDR3 has 16 amino acids.

This rearrangement joins TRBV9 to TRBJ1-5; 10 bases match TRBD1. Germline assignment: CDR1 SGDLS and CDR2 YYNGEE. This CDR3 is built from 17 residues. The ends lost 0 bases at V and 7 bases at J; junction bases unmatched: 10. CDR3 residues: CASSVEVTGQGSQPQHF. The CDR3 DNA follows: TGTGCCAGCAGCGTAGAGGTAACGGGACAGGGGTCACAGCCCCAGCATTTT.

The chain carries TRBV5-1 and TRBJ1-2, with 11 bases aligning to TRBD1. V lost 6 bases to trimming and J lost 2 bases; unmatched junction nucleotides: 9. The germline V gene has CDR1 SGHRS and CDR2 YFSETQ. This CDR3 has 16 amino acids. The CDR3 DNA follows: TGCGCCAGCACCCGAGGACAGGGGGCAGGAAACTATGGCTACACCTTC. Translated: CASTRGQGAGNYGYTF.

Comments on this clone: A read error may account for a junction end that differs from germline. The chain employs TRBV3-1 (or the pseudogene TRBV3-2) and TRBJ1-3; no firm D call. CDR1 LGHDT and CDR2 YNNKEL come from the germline V gene (reference sequence). The CDR3 covers 12 residues. The CDR3 sequence is CASSGLRNAIYF. CDR3 bases: TGTGCCAGCAGCGGTTTAAGAAACGCCATATATTTT.

V gene TRBV5-6 combines with J gene TRBJ2-7, with 7 positions matching TRBD1. CDR3 length: 16 residues. With 1 base clipped from V and 1 base from J, the junction kept 8 bases outside the gene matches. Germline V gives CDR1 SGHDT, CDR2 YYEEEE. CDR3 nucleotide sequence: TGTGCCAGCAGCTTGAGGACAGGCTGGAGGTCCTACGAGCAGTACTTC. Amino acid sequence: CASSLRTGWRSYEQYF.

This chain connects TRBV11-3 to TRBJ2-7, with a possible D match to TRBD1 (5 bases). Trimming took 1 base from V and 0 from J, leaving 7 bases between them. Germline CDR1 is SGHNT and CDR2 is YENEEA. This CDR3 region has 14 residues. Here the CDR3 DNA reads TGTGCCAGCAGCTTAGGGGGCAGCTCCTACGAGCAGTACTTC. This gives the protein CASSLGGSSYEQYF.

This clone showed up just once. The rearrangement joins TRBV7-9 to TRBJ2-2, with 8 bases matching TRBD1. The CDR3 loop spans 17 amino acids. In germline, CDR1 is SEHNR, CDR2 FQNEAQ (reference sequence). J gave up 7 bases and V 2 bases, and 12 bases lay outside the gene matches. The CDR3 sequence is CASSLTGSRGRVGELFF. CDR3 coding DNA: TGTGCCAGCAGCTTAACGGGGTCCAGGGGGCGCGTCGGGGAGCTGTTTTTT.

The chain combines TRBV5-1 with TRBJ2-3; maybe TRBD2 (6 bases). V was shortened by 0 bases and J by 2 bases, with 7 bases between the two germline ends. Germline CDR1 is SGHRS and CDR2 is YFSETQ. The CDR3 extends over 14 amino acids. CDR3 DNA: TGCGCCAGCAGCTTGGCGGGAGCCACAGATACGCAGTATTTT. Translating gives CASSLAGATDTQYF.

The chain has TRBV19 and TRBJ2-7, with D uncertain. This CDR3 is 13 amino acids long. Germline loops: CDR1 LNHDA, CDR2 SQIVND (reference sequence). Trimming shortened V by 4 bases and J by 2 bases, and 9 bases separated the two germline ends. CDR3 in amino acids: CASSTLGAYEQYF. As DNA, the CDR3 is TGTGCCAGTAGTACCCTGGGTGCCTACGAGCAGTACTTC.

The rearrangement joins TRBV27 to TRBJ1-1; TRBD1 might be the D (5 bases). Germline V gene lookup returns CDR1 MNHEY and CDR2 SMNVEV (reference sequence). CDR3 size: 13 residues. The V end was cut by 2 bases, the J end by 3 bases, with 7 bases between. CDR3 amino acids: CASSLAGHTEAFF. In DNA form, the CDR3 reads TGTGCCAGCAGTTTAGCAGGGCACACTGAAGCTTTCTTT.

This sequence joins TRBV9 and TRBJ2-3, with 7 bases that match TRBD2. Germline V CDR1 and CDR2: SGDLS, YYNGEE. The CDR3 length is 15 residues. V was pared by 2 bases and J by 4 bases, with 7 bases of the junction left unmatched. The CDR3: CASSVKAGYADTQYF. In nucleotides, the CDR3 is TGTGCCAGCAGCGTCAAAGCGGGATACGCAGATACGCAGTATTTT. Using reference TRBV9 and TRBJ2-3 for the parts outside the CDR3, the full variable domain is DSGVTQTPKHLITATGQRVTLRCSPRSGDLSVYWYQQSLDQGLQFLIQYYNGEERAKGNILERFSAQQFPDLHSELNLSSLELGDSALYFCASSVKAGYADTQYFGPGTRLTVL.

The chain uses TRBV6-2 or TRBV6-3 and TRBJ1-4; D remains ambiguous. Trimming shortened V by 0 bases and J by 8 bases, and 10 bases separated the two germline ends. Germline V gives CDR1 MNHEY, CDR2 SVGEGT. This CDR3 region has 14 residues. The CDR3 is CASSYSQEAEKLFF. The CDR3 coding sequence is TGTGCCAGCAGTTACTCGCAGGAGGCGGAAAAACTGTTTTTT.

This chain links TRBV7-2 with TRBJ2-7; 8 nucleotides line up with TRBD2. CDR1 and CDR2 from the germline V gene are SGHTA and FQGNSA. This CDR3 has 15 amino acids. The trim removed 1 base at V and 6 bases at J, leaving 8 bases unmatched. The CDR3 spells CASSLVPGGQGEQYF. CDR3 nucleotide sequence: TGTGCCAGCAGCTTAGTGCCGGGAGGGCAGGGCGAGCAGTACTTC.

V gene TRBV5-6 combines with J gene TRBJ2-1; possibly TRBD1 for D (6 bases). Trimming shortened V by 3 bases and J by 5 bases, and 15 bases separated the two germline ends. Per the germline V gene, CDR1 is SGHDT and CDR2 is YYEEEE. CDR3 size: 15 residues. CDR3 bases: TGTGCCAGCAGCTATATACAGGGACCCCACAATGAGCAGTTCTTC. This encodes CASSYIQGPHNEQFF.

This CDR3 is CASSTGQNSPLHF. In DNA form, the CDR3 reads TGTGCCAGCAGCACCGGACAGAATTCACCCCTCCACTTT. V gene TRBV11-3 combines with J gene TRBJ1-6, with D perhaps matching TRBD1 (6 bases). V was cut by 5 bases and J by 7 bases, with 9 bases left in between. This CDR3 has 13 amino acids. Germline assignment: CDR1 SGHNT and CDR2 YENEEA.

CDR3 loop: CASSVAGPGGEQYF. In nucleotides, the CDR3 is TGTGCCAGCAGCGTTGCGGGGCCGGGAGGGGAGCAGTACTTC. The V call is TRBV9, the J call TRBJ2-7; 8 positions match TRBD2. CDR1 and CDR2 (germline): SGDLS, YYNGEE. This CDR3 comprises 14 residues. V trimming: 2 bases; J trimming: 7 bases; junction bases outside the gene matches: 8.

The count of this clone is one. The chain combines TRBV4-1 with TRBJ2-1, with D possibly being TRBD2 (5 bases). The V and J ends lost 0 bases and 9 bases respectively, with 15 bases between them. Germline V gene lookup returns CDR1 MGHRA and CDR2 YSYEKL. The CDR3 is 15 residues long. Here the CDR3 DNA reads TGCGCCAGCAGCCAAGATTGGAGTCTCCGGGGTGAGCAGTTCTTC. Residues: CASSQDWSLRGEQFF.